This T cell receptor beta chain was sequenced in a study of T-cell reconstitution after alpha-beta-depleted transplantation in children. The authors prepared the TCRbeta library with unique molecular identifiers. MiXCR, applied by TCRdb to the PCR reads, yields one record per CDR3 protein. The table lists a few hundred thousand distinct CDR3 sequences, roughly a quarter of them singletons. Study outcomes and limitations: Most T-cell counts and diversity one year after the transplant came from T cells that were newly produced.

On this clonotype: What it binds is not known.

The source was PBMCs, collected before TCRalphabeta/CD19-depleted stem cell transplant. This sequence was found in a boy less than two years old with Wiskott-Aldrich syndrome, due to receive a stem cell transplant.

CDR3 sequence: CSANPGTSQETQYF. CDR3 sequence (DNA): TGCAGTGCCAACCCCGGGACAAGTCAAGAGACCCAGTACTTC. The chain combines TRBV20-1 with TRBJ2-5, with a weak D call TRBD1 (6 bases). The CDR3 is 14 residues long. The V gene lost 6 bases and the J gene lost 2 bases, with 16 bases spanning the gap. Germline V gene lookup returns CDR1 DFQATT and CDR2 SNEGSKA (reference sequence).